The 13 T cell receptor beta chains below were found in one sample sequenced in a study of T cells in Graves' hyperthyroidism and ophthalmopathy. The investigators amplified TCR beta CDR3 regions from RNA transcripts. In the first-round RT-PCR of the TCR CDR3, the HTBI primer set was used. Each CDR3 protein gets one entry after TCRdb re-called the multiplex PCR reads with MiXCR. The table includes hundreds of thousands of distinct CDR3 sequences, under 15% detected once. Material for sequencing was blood. Every receptor here comes from a woman aged 18-30 years with Graves' hyperthyroidism.

Many counts were recorded for this clonotype. This chain uses TRBV6-1 with TRBJ2-1; D unresolved. Trimming left V 6 bases short and J 8 bases short, with 11 bases between. Germline CDR1 reads MNHNS; CDR2 reads SASEGT. The CDR3 length is 12 residues. Here the CDR3 DNA reads TGTGCCAGCAGATTGCCATGGGATGAGCAGTTCTTC. It codes for CASRLPWDEQFF.

The V gene is TRBV4-3, the J gene TRBJ2-7; possible D gene TRBD2, 6 bases. CDR1 is LGHNA and CDR2 is YSLEER in the germline V gene. The V gene lost 1 base and the J gene lost 3 bases, with 13 bases spanning the gap. This CDR3 comprises 15 residues. The CDR3 DNA reads TGCGCCAGCAGCCAAGCCTGGCGGGGAGGCTACGAGCAGTACTTC. Translating it yields CASSQAWRGGYEQYF.

This clonotype has only a few counts. The chain recombines TRBV7-3 with TRBJ2-6; D unclear. The CDR3 totals 15 residues. From germline, CDR1 is SGHTA and CDR2 FQGTGA. V dropped 4 bases and J dropped 4 bases, with 11 bases sitting between them. CDR3 amino acids: CASSSPGLGANVLTF. The CDR3 DNA sequence: TGTGCCAGCAGCTCGCCGGGCCTGGGGGCCAACGTCCTGACTTTC. The full variable domain, its missing parts supplied by reference TRBV7-3 and TRBJ2-6, is GAGVSQTPSNKVTEKGKYVELRCDPISGHTALYWYRQSLGQGPEFLIYFQGTGAADDSGLPNDRFFAVRPEGSVSTLKIQRTERGDSAVYLCASSSPGLGANVLTFGAGSRLTVL.

This clonotype showed up many times. V is TRBV9 and J is TRBJ2-7, with D perhaps matching TRBD1 or TRBD2 (5 bases each). V lost 4 bases and J 2 bases, leaving 13 bases between the germline ends. Per the germline V gene, CDR1 is SGDLS and CDR2 is YYNGEE. The CDR3 is 14 residues long. The DNA for the CDR3 is TGTGCCAGCAGCTCAGGGACCGGGGCCTACGAGCAGTACTTC. Its protein is CASSSGTGAYEQYF.

This clonotype was found many times. The chain employs TRBV6-2 or TRBV6-3 and TRBJ2-7; 14 nucleotides align to TRBD2. V shed 2 bases, J shed 4 bases, and the junction held 1 base outside the gene matches. The CDR3 runs 15 residues. In germline, CDR1 is MNHEY, CDR2 SVGEGT. CDR3 region: CASSYRTSGGYEQYF. Here the CDR3 DNA reads TGTGCCAGCAGTTACCGGACTAGCGGGGGGTACGAGCAGTACTTC.

This clonotype was detected ten times or more. This sequence joins TRBV3-1 and TRBJ1-1; D gene unclear. The CDR3 is made up of 13 amino acids. Germline-derived CDR1 and CDR2 are LGHDT and YNNKEL (reference sequence). The germline V and J ends were trimmed by 3 bases and 1 base, with 6 bases remaining between them. The CDR3 loop reads CASSHFTNTEAFF. CDR3 DNA: TGTGCCAGCAGCCACTTTACGAACACTGAAGCTTTCTTT.

This clonotype was seen ten or more times. This chain uses TRBV28 with TRBJ2-7, with D possibly being TRBD2 (6 bases). There are 15 residues in the CDR3. Germline V gene lookup returns CDR1 MDHEN and CDR2 SYDVKM. V was trimmed by 5 bases and J by 3 bases, leaving 17 bases between them. The DNA for the CDR3 is TGTGCCAGCAGTCCGACCCGTTCGCGGGACTACGAGCAGTACTTC. This encodes CASSPTRSRDYEQYF.

This clonotype was counted ten times or more. The V call is TRBV5-1, the J call TRBJ2-1; TRBD2 might be the D (5 bases). Per the germline V gene, CDR1 is SGHRS and CDR2 is YFSETQ. The V and J ends lost 3 bases and 9 bases respectively, with 13 bases between them. This CDR3 is built from 13 residues. The CDR3 protein is CASSWESPSEQFF. Written as DNA, the CDR3 is TGCGCCAGCAGCTGGGAGTCCCCCAGTGAGCAGTTCTTC.

This clonotype was recorded at least ten times. The chain has TRBV12-3 or TRBV12-4 and TRBJ2-2; no definite D call. V was clipped by 4 bases and J by 6 bases, with 0 bases between them. This CDR3 region has 10 residues. The CDR3 reads CASSSGELFF. The DNA of the CDR3 is TGTGCCAGCAGTTCCGGGGAGCTGTTTTTT.

This clonotype came up many times. The chain joins TRBV7-9 to TRBJ1-2; D not certain. Deletions cut 3 bases from V and 8 bases from J, with 13 bases between. From germline, CDR1 is SEHNR and CDR2 FQNEAQ (reference sequence). The CDR3 is 13 amino acids. CDR3 in DNA: TGTGCCAGCAGCTTCCCGGACCCCGGAGGCTACACCTTC. It specifies CASSFPDPGGYTF. Looking up the rest from reference TRBV7-9 and TRBJ1-2 gives the full variable domain: DTGVSQNPRHKITKRGQNVTFRCDPISEHNRLYWYRQTLGQGPEFLTYFQNEAQLEKSRLLSDRFSAERPKGSFSTLEIQRTEQGDSAMYLCASSFPDPGGYTFGSGTRLTVV.

This clonotype was recorded at least ten times. The rearrangement uses TRBV28 and TRBJ2-2; D ambiguous. Trimming stripped 5 bases from V and 1 base from J, with 11 bases between. The CDR3 length is 15 residues. Per germline, CDR1 MDHEN and CDR2 SYDVKM. CDR3 sequence reads: CASSPPGQNTGELFF. CDR3 DNA sequence: TGTGCCAGCAGTCCCCCCGGGCAGAACACCGGGGAGCTGTTTTTT.

In the case of this clonotype: Its ends do not fully match the called genes, so a read error is possible. The V and J genes are TRBV11-2 and TRBJ2-5, with 9 bases fitting TRBD1. This CDR3 has 14 amino acids. CDR1 is SGHAT and CDR2 is FQNNGV in the germline V gene. The chain's CDR3 is CAGSRTGGEETQYF. CDR3 coding DNA: TGTGCCGGCAGCCGCACAGGGGGCGAAGAGACCCAGTACTTC.

The chain has TRBV4-2 and TRBJ2-3; D unresolved. CDR3 size: 16 residues. In germline, CDR1 is LGHNA, CDR2 YNFKEQ. Deletions cut 4 bases from V and 2 bases from J, with 16 bases between. CDR3: CASSPRTDRDTDTQYF. In nucleotides, the CDR3 is TGTGCCAGCAGCCCCCGGACCGATAGAGACACAGATACGCAGTATTTT.